Following are 7 T cell receptor beta chains from one sample sequenced in a study of T-cell reconstitution after alpha-beta-depleted transplantation in children. TCRbeta library preparation incorporated unique molecular identifiers. TCRdb re-analysed the PCR reads in MiXCR, keeping a single row per CDR3 protein. The sample lists nearly 250,000 distinct CDR3 sequences, roughly 8% occurring once. The specimen comprised PBMCs, mostly from graft donor cells, sampled 180 days after TCRalphabeta/CD19-depleted stem cell transplant. The source of these receptors is a male patient younger than 18 who had a stem cell transplant for acute lymphoblastic leukemia, so the T cells may come from the graft donor.

This clonotype has at least ten counts. The CDR3 loop is CASRVGGGNLAGELFF. Here the CDR3 DNA reads TGCGCCAGCAGGGTCGGAGGGGGCAATCTGGCCGGGGAGCTGTTTTTT. This sequence joins TRBV5-1 and TRBJ2-2; D is perhaps TRBD1 (7 bases). The CDR3 sequence is 16 residues long. CDR1 and CDR2 (germline): SGHRS, YFSETQ. The V and J ends lost 5 bases and 6 bases respectively, with 20 bases between them.

This clonotype was seen at least ten times. The chain combines TRBV6-5 with TRBJ1-1; no clear D. This CDR3 spans 13 amino acids. CDR1 MNHEY and CDR2 SVGAGI come from the germline V gene. Trimming took off 7 bases at V and 3 bases at J, with 12 bases between the two ends. The CDR3 region is CASTQRAHTEAFF. CDR3 bases: TGTGCCAGCACTCAAAGAGCCCACACTGAAGCTTTCTTT.

V is TRBV5-1 and J is TRBJ2-2; TRBD2 matches 9 bases. V gave up 4 bases and J gave up 3 bases; unmatched junction bases: 10. Germline CDR1 is SGHRS and CDR2 is YFSETQ. This CDR3 has 17 amino acids. The CDR3 DNA reads TGCGCCAGCAGCCCTCGCCAAGGACTAGCGTACACCGGGGAGCTGTTTTTT. Its translation: CASSPRQGLAYTGELFF.

This clonotype was picked up many times. The chain combines TRBV6-2 or TRBV6-3 with TRBJ2-2; D unclear. Germline loops: CDR1 MNHEY, CDR2 SVGEGT. There are 13 residues in the CDR3. Trimming pared 7 bases from V and 5 bases from J, leaving 11 bases between. The CDR3 DNA is TGTGCCAGCACCCCTAGGAGAACCGGGGAGCTGTTTTTT. This sequence encodes CASTPRRTGELFF.

This clonotype was counted a few times. The rearrangement links TRBV23-1 to TRBJ2-7; a weak D match, TRBD2 (6 bases). TRBV23-1 is treated as an ORF (open reading frame) with a function not yet certain. V was clipped by 4 bases and J by 2 bases, with 18 bases between them. The CDR3 spans 16 residues. The CDR3 sequence is CASSPGTYGGAYEQYF. CDR3 DNA sequence: TGCGCCAGCAGTCCCGGGACTTACGGAGGGGCCTACGAGCAGTACTTC.

At least ten counts were recorded for this clonotype. The V gene is TRBV24-1, the J gene TRBJ2-6; 7 bases match TRBD1. This CDR3 is 18 amino acids long. The V and J ends lost 2 bases and 2 bases, in that order; junction bases with no gene match: 8. Germline V gives CDR1 KGHDR, CDR2 SFDVKD. Here the CDR3 DNA reads TGTGCCACCAGTGATTCCGGGACAGTGAACCCTGGGGCCAACGTCCTGACTTTC. It encodes CATSDSGTVNPGANVLTF.

Ten or more counts support this clonotype. The CDR3 reads CASSLDRYGYTF. CDR3 DNA: TGTGCCAGCAGCCTCGACAGATATGGCTACACCTTC. The chain joins TRBV6-2 or TRBV6-3 to TRBJ1-2; possibly TRBD1 for D (5 bases). From germline, CDR1 is MNHEY and CDR2 SVGEGT. The CDR3 sequence is 12 residues long. V was pared by 6 bases and J by 5 bases, with 10 bases between.